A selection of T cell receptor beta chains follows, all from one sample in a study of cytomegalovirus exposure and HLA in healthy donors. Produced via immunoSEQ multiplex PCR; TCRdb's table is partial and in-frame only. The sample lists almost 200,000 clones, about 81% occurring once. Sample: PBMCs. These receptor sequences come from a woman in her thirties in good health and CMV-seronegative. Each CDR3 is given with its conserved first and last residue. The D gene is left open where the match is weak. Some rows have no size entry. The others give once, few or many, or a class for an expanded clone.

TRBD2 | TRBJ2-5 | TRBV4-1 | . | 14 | CASSETGGGETQYF | TGCGCCAGCAGCGAAACGGGGGGTGGAGAGACCCAGTACTTC
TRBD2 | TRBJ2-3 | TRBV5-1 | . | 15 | CASSPWGGSTDTQYF | TGCGCCAGCAGCCCCTGGGGGGGATCGACAGATACGCAGTATTTT
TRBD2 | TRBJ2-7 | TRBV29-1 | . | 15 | CSVEDSRLAGGGQYF | TGCAGCGTTGAAGATTCGCGACTAGCGGGAGGGGGGCAGTACTTC
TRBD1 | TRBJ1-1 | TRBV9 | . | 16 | CASSFGQGSENTEAFF | TGTGCCAGCAGCTTCGGACAGGGCAGCGAGAACACTGAAGCTTTCTTT
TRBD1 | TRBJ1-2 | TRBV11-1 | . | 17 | CASSPRQGAFLGRGYTF | TGTGCCAGCAGCCCCCGGCAGGGGGCTTTCCTAGGGCGTGGCTACACCTTC
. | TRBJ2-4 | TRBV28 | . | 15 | CASSPLEAAKNIQYF | TGTGCCAGCAGTCCCCTAGAAGCGGCCAAAAACATTCAGTACTTC
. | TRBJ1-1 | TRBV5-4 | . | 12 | CASSLQGTEAFF | TGTGCCAGCAGCTTACAGGGTACTGAAGCTTTCTTT
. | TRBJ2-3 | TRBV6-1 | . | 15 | CASSEAGTSTDTQYF | TGTGCCAGCAGTGAAGCCGGGACTTCGACAGATACGCAGTATTTT
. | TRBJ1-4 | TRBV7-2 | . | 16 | CASSLAAGSLNEKLFF | TGTGCCAGCAGCTTAGCGGCCGGGAGCCTTAATGAAAAACTGTTTTTT
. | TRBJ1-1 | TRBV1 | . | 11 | CTKPHGTEAFF | TGCACTAAGCCACACGGGACTGAAGCTTTCTTT
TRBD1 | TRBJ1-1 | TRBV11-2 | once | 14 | CASSSNRGRTEAFF | TGTGCCAGCAGCTCAAACAGGGGACGCACTGAAGCTTTCTTT
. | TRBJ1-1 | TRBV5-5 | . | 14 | CASSFMAPNTEAFF | TGTGCCAGCAGCTTCATGGCCCCGAACACTGAAGCTTTCTTT
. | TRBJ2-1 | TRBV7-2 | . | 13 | CASSIRHYNEQFF | TGTGCCAGCAGCATTAGACATTACAATGAGCAGTTCTTC
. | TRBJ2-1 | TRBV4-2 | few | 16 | CASSREDFSSYNEQFF | TGTGCCAGCAGCCGAGAAGACTTCAGCTCCTACAATGAGCAGTTCTTC
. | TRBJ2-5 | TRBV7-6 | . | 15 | CASSLAGGGWETQYF | TGTGCCAGCAGCTTAGCGGGGGGAGGTTGGGAGACCCAGTACTTC
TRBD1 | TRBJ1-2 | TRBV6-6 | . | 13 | CASSTDRARGYTF | TGTGCCAGCAGTACCGACAGGGCGAGAGGCTACACCTTC
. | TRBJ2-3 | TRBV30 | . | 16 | CAWSGPEGTSTDTQYF | TGTGCCTGGAGTGGCCCGGAGGGGACTAGCACAGATACGCAGTATTTT
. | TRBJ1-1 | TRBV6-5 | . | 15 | CASTPTPGMNTEAFF | TGTGCCAGCACCCCGACCCCAGGCATGAACACTGAAGCTTTCTTT
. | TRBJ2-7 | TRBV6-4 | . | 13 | CASRHRDSYEQYF | TGTGCCAGCAGACACAGGGACTCCTACGAGCAGTACTTC
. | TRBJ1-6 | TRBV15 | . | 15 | CATSRIRGTVSPLHF | TGTGCCACCAGCAGAATCAGGGGCACAGTTTCACCCCTCCACTTT
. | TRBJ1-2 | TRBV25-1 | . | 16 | CASSELPGVGNYGYTF | TGTGCCAGCAGTGAGCTCCCAGGGGTAGGGAACTATGGCTACACCTTC
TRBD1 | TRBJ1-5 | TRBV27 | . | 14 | CASSWTGGTQPQHF | TGTGCCAGCAGTTGGACAGGTGGTACTCAGCCCCAGCATTTT
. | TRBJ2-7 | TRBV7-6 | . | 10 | CATVAYEQYF | TGTGCCACCGTCGCCTACGAGCAGTACTTC
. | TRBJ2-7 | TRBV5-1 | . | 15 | CASSLTSGHHYEQYF | TGCGCCAGCAGCTTGACGAGCGGCCACCACTACGAGCAGTACTTC
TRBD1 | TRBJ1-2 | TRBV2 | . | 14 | CASRPGQGVGGYTF | TGTGCCAGCAGGCCGGGACAGGGGGTCGGTGGCTACACCTTC
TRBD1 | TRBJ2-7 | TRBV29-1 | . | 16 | CSAVKGSGTGASRQYF | TGCAGCGCCGTAAAGGGGTCGGGGACAGGAGCCTCCAGGCAGTACTTC
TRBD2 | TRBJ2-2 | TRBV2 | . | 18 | CASRPYPGASGREGELFF | TGTGCCAGTCGTCCCTACCCTGGGGCTAGCGGAAGGGAGGGGGAGCTGTTTTTT
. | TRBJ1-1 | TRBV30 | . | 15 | CAWSGTASPNTEAFF | TGTGCCTGGAGTGGGACAGCTAGCCCGAACACTGAAGCTTTCTTT
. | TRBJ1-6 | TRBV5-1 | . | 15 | CASSLASVVESPLHF | TGCGCCAGCAGCTTGGCCAGCGTTGTAGAATCACCCCTCCACTTT
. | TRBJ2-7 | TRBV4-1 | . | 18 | CASSQQLPVGTFFYEQYF | TGCGCCAGCAGCCAACAACTGCCAGTGGGGACATTCTTCTACGAGCAGTACTTC
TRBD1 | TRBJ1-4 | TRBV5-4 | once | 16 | CASSLDGQGELGKLFF | TGTGCCAGCAGCTTGGACGGACAGGGGGAATTAGGAAAACTGTTTTTT
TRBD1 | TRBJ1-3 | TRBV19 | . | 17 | CASSRDRGLISGNTIYF | TGTGCCAGTAGTCGGGACAGGGGCCTTATCTCTGGAAACACCATATATTTT
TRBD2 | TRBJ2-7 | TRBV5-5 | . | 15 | CASTNRTSGSYEQYF | TGTGCCAGCACCAACAGGACTAGCGGCTCCTACGAGCAGTACTTC
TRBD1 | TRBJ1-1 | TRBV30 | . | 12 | CAWSGGQGKPFF | TGTGCCTGGAGTGGGGGACAGGGGAAGCCTTTCTTT
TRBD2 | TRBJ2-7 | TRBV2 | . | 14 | CASSRGRLEYEQYF | TGTGCCAGCAGCCGCGGGAGGTTAGAATACGAGCAGTACTTC
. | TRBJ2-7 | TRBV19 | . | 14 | CASRGMETGGEQYF | TGTGCCAGTAGGGGCATGGAGACAGGTGGCGAGCAGTACTTC
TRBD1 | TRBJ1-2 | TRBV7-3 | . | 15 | CASSLTGGQNYGYTF | TGTGCCAGCAGCTTAACAGGGGGACAGAACTATGGCTACACCTTC
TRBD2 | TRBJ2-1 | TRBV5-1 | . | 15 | CASSLTSGSYSEQFF | TGCGCCAGCAGCTTGACTAGCGGATCCTACAGTGAGCAGTTCTTC
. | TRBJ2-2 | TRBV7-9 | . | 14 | CASSLSLTTGELFF | TGTGCCAGCAGCCTTAGCCTGACCACCGGGGAGCTGTTTTTT
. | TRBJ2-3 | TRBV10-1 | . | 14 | CASSDRTSTDTQYF | TGCGCCAGCAGTGACAGGACTTCCACAGATACGCAGTATTTT
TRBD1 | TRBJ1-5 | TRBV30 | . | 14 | CAWTLTGLNQPQHF | TGTGCCTGGACCCTGACAGGGTTAAATCAGCCCCAGCATTTT
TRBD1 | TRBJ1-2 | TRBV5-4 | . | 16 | CASSPGQGASGNGYTF | TGTGCCAGCAGCCCCGGACAGGGGGCTTCTGGAAATGGCTACACCTTC
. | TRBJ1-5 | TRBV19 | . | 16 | CATTDGIKISNQPQHF | TGTGCCACCACCGACGGGATCAAGATTAGCAATCAGCCCCAGCATTTT
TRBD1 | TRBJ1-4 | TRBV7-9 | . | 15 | CASSTPRTGHEKLFF | TGTGCCAGCAGCACCCCCCGGACAGGGCACGAAAAACTGTTTTTT
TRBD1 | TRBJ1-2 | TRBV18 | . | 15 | CASSPVQGSNYGYTF | TGTGCCAGCTCACCGGTACAGGGGTCTAACTATGGCTACACCTTC
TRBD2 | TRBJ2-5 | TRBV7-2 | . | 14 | CASSPGTTKETQYF | TGTGCCAGCAGCCCCGGGACTACTAAAGAGACCCAGTACTTC